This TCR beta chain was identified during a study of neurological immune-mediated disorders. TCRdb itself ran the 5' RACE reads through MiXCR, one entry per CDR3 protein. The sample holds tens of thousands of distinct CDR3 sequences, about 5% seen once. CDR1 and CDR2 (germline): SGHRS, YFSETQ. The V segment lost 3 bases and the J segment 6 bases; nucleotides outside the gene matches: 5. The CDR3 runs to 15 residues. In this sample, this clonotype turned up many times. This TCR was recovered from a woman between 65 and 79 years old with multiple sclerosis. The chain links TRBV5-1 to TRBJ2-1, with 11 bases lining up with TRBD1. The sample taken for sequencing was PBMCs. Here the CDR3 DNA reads TGCGCCAGCAGCTCGGGACAGGGGGATACCAATGAGCAGTTCTTC. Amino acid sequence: CASSSGQGDTNEQFF.